The present TCR beta chain was sequenced within a study of spatial heterogeneity in lung cancer (dated by TCRdb to the late 2010s). Regarding the research as a whole: Beta-chain transcripts were consistently detected in greater numbers than alpha-chain transcripts, which likely reflects a higher abundance of beta-chain transcripts. In the raw uncorrected reads, each unique combination of TCR and UMI appeared on average more than ten times. The study quantitatively compared TCR alpha and beta repertoires across multiple tumor regions, matched nontumor lung and blood in non-small cell lung cancer. Nonsynonymous mutation counts, determined by whole-exome sequencing of tumor tissue, were related to TCR repertoire features. Both alpha and beta chains were TCR-sequenced in samples taken at surgery, namely 220 tumor regions, around 61 matched nontumor lung samples and around 53 PBMC samples.

Overall study results and their limits: Additional single-cell paired TCR alpha and beta sequencing was considered necessary to confirm, at a functional level, the hypothesis that regional TCRs recognize regional mutations. Ubiquitous expanded tumor TCRs were found in blood more often at tumor resection than at routine follow-up.

The library relied on 5' RACE. This sample was sequenced with a NextSeq 500. In the TCR library protocol, a unique molecular identifier was attached to each TCR cDNA molecule so that PCR and sequencing errors could be corrected. On the authors' methods: Decombinator tools were used for TCR identification, UMI-based error correction and CDR3 extraction. TCRs above a frequency of 2 per 1,000, corresponding to the top 1% of the tumor frequency distribution, were defined as expanded. Renyi diversity was calculated using the R vegan package after each repertoire was subsampled 100 times to 5,000 TCRs. CDR3 similarity networks were built from amino acid triplet string-kernel similarity, connecting CDR3s with pairwise similarity above 0.82. TCRdb redid the processing of the public reads, applying fastp at Q25 and MiXCR, and retained in-frame beta chains. Each entry is one CDR3 protein sequence, shown with its most common DNA and genes. V and J calls and clone size were set by TCRdb, not the authors. This sample comprises tens of thousands of distinct CDR3 sequences, about 7% of them detected only once. The ten largest make up about 13% of the sample.

As concerns this clonotype: Its binding antigen is unknown. There are no base qualities to consult, and no much larger clone falls within one base.

The label giving this sample's time point can be read as: sample taken at primary tumor resection. Samples were obtained from about 69 patients with early-stage, untreated non-small cell lung cancer from the lung TRACERx cohort. TCR sequencing used whole RNA extracted from tumor and nontumor lung tissue, or from cryopreserved PBMC samples, without cell sorting. A patient was chosen for TCR sequencing only when enough RNA was available from at least two tumor regions. The clonotype was recovered from a male donor with early-stage non-small cell lung cancer. The sequences come from PBMCs, collected at surgery.

The sequenced DNA: TGTGCCAGCAATGCGAGGGGCGGGGTGAACACTGAAGCTTTCTTT. Translated, it gives CASNARGGVNTEAFF. The sequence is built from TRBV2 and TRBJ1-1; TRBD1 is perhaps the D gene, given 5 matching bases. Based on the germline V gene, the CDR1 and CDR2 sequences are SNHLY and FYNNEI. At the junction V is shortened by 7 bases and J by 0 bases, with 15 bases in between. The CDR3 measures 15 amino acids from cysteine to phenylalanine. This entry keeps only the CDR3 DNA: 45 bases, framed from base 1.